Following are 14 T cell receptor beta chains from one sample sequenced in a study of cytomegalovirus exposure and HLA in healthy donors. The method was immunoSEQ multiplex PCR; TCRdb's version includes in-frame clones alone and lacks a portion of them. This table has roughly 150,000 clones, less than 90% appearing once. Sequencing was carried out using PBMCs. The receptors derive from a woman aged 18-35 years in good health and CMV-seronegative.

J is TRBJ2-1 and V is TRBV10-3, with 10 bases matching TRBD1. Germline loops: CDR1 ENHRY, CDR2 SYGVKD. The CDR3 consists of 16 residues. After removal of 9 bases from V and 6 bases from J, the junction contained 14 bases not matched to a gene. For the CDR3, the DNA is TGTGCCATGGCTTCTTCCGGGACAGGGGAAGGCAATGAGCAGTTCTTC. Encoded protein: CAMASSGTGEGNEQFF.

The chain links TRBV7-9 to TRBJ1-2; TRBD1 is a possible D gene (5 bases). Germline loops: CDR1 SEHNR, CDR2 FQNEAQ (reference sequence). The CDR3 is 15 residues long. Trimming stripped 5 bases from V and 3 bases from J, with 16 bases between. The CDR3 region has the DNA TGTGCCAGCAGCCTCGACAGTCCGGAGTACTATGGCTACACCTTC. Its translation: CASSLDSPEYYGYTF.

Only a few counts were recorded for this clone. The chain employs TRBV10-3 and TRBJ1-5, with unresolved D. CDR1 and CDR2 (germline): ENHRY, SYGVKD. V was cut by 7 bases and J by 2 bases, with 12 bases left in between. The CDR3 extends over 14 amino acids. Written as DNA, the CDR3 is TGTGCCATCAAGGAGGACGGACGCAATCAGCCCCAGCATTTT. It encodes CAIKEDGRNQPQHF.

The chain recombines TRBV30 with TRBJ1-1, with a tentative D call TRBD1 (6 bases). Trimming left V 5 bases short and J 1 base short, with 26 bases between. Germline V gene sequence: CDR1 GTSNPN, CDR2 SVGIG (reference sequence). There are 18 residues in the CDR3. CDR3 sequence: CAWGQPNWGTVGNTEAFF. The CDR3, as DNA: TGTGCCTGGGGACAGCCGAACTGGGGAACAGTAGGGAACACTGAAGCTTTCTTT.

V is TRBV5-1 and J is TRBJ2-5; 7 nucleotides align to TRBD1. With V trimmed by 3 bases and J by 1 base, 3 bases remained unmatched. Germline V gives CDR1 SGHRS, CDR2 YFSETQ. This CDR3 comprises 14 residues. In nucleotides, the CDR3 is TGCGCCAGCAGCTCGGGACAGCTCCAAGAGACCCAGTACTTC. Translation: CASSSGQLQETQYF. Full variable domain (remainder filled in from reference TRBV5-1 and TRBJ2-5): KAGVTQTPRYLIKTRGQQVTLSCSPISGHRSVSWYQQTPGQGLQFLFEYFSETQRNKGNFPGRFSGRQFSNSRSEMNVSTLELGDSALYLCASSSGQLQETQYFGPGTRLLVL.

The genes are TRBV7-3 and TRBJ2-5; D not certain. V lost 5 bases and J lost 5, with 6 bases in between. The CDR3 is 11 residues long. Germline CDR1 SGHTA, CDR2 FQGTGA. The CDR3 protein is CASSPRETQYF. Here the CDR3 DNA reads TGTGCCAGCAGCCCCCGGGAGACCCAGTACTTC.

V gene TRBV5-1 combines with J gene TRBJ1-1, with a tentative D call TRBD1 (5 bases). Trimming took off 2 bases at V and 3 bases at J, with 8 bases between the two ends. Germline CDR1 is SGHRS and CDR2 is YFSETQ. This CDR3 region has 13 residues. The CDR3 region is CASSLGGDTEAFF. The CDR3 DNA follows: TGCGCCAGCAGCTTAGGAGGGGACACTGAAGCTTTCTTT.

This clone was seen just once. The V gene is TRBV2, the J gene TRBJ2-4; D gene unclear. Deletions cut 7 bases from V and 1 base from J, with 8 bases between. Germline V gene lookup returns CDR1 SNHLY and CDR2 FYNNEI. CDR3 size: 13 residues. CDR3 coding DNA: TGTGCCAGCACGTCTCGGGCCAAAAACATTCAGTACTTC. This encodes CASTSRAKNIQYF.

The CDR3 loop is CASSLQVTGNTIYF. DNA for the CDR3: TGTGCCAGCAGCTTACAGGTTACTGGAAACACCATATATTTT. This chain connects TRBV7-8 to TRBJ1-3; D call uncertain. Germline V gene sequence: CDR1 SGHVS, CDR2 FQNEAQ. V was cut by 2 bases and J by 2 bases, with 7 bases left in between. The CDR3 sequence is 14 residues long.

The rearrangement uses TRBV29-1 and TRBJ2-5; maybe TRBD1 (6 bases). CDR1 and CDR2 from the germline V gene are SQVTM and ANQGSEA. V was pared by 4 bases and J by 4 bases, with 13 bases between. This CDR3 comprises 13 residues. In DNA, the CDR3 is TGCAGCGTTGCGGACAGATACTCAGAGACCCAGTACTTC. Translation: CSVADRYSETQYF.

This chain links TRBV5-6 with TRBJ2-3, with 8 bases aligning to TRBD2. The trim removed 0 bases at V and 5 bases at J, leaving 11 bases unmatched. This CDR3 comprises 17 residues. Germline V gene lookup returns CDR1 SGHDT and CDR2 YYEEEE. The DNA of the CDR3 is TGTGCCAGCAGCTTGGAGATTAGCGGGAAGAGAGGAGATACGCAGTATTTT. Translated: CASSLEISGKRGDTQYF.

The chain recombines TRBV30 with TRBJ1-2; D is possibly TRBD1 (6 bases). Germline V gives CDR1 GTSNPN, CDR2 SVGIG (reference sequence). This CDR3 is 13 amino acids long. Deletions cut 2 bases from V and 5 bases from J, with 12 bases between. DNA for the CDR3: TGTGCCTGGAGTTCCTATAGGGGGTATGGCTACACCTTC. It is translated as CAWSSYRGYGYTF.

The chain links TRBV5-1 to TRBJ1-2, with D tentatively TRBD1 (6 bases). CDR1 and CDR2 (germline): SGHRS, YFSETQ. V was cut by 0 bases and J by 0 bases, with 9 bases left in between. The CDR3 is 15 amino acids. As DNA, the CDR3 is TGCGCCAGCAGCTTGGGGGCAGGGGCTAACTATGGCTACACCTTC. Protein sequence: CASSLGAGANYGYTF.

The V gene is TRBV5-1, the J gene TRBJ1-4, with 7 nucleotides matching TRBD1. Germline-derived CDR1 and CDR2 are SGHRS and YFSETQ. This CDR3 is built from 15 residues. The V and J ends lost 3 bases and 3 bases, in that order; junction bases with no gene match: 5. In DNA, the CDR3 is TGCGCCAGCAGCTCATTGGGACAGTCTAATGAAAAACTGTTTTTT. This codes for CASSSLGQSNEKLFF. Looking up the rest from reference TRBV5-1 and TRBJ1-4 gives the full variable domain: KAGVTQTPRYLIKTRGQQVTLSCSPISGHRSVSWYQQTPGQGLQFLFEYFSETQRNKGNFPGRFSGRQFSNSRSEMNVSTLELGDSALYLCASSSLGQSNEKLFFGSGTQLSVL.